This T cell receptor (beta chain) is from a study of blood T cell repertoires in COVID-19. The wider study: Samples taken during acute and convalescent COVID-19 were collected in the United States, Italy and Spain.

Germline trimming cut 6 bases from V and 4 bases from J; bases unmatched to any gene: 14. The CDR3 spans 17 residues. The germline V gene encodes CDR1 MDHEN and CDR2 SYDVKM. Assignments of participants to cohorts depended upon their own reported clinical history. Sequencing was performed with immunoSEQ multiplex PCR; in TCRdb, only in-frame clones are kept and a portion is missing. The sample has about 460,000 clones, about 85% seen once; the top ten hold 8% to 9.5%. The source material was PBMCs or T cells enriched from blood (not recorded which). This receptor was identified in a woman aged 60 to 75 who had recovered from COVID-19. This rearrangement joins TRBV28 to TRBJ1-2; TRBD1 agrees at 10 bases. The CDR3 is CASSPTGGQGSLYGYTF. In nucleotides, the CDR3 is TGTGCCAGCAGCCCAACAGGGGGACAGGGGTCACTCTATGGCTACACCTTC.